This entry lists 26 T cell receptor beta chains sequenced from one sample in a study of blood T cell repertoires in COVID-19. Method: immunoSEQ multiplex PCR; TCRdb's copy keeps in-frame clones and lacks some. The sample has over 250,000 clones, around 89% seen once. The sample taken for sequencing was PBMCs or T cells enriched from blood (not recorded which). Receptor source: a middle-aged man who had recovered from COVID-19.

The chain recombines TRBV6-5 with TRBJ2-1; tentatively, D is TRBD2 (5 bases). Germline CDR1 and CDR2: MNHEY and SVGAGI. V was cut by 7 bases and J by 2 bases, with 9 bases left in between. The CDR3 sequence is 13 residues long. CDR3 protein: CASMYGAYNEQFF. CDR3 DNA: TGTGCCAGCATGTACGGGGCCTACAATGAGCAGTTCTTC.

This clone has only one observation. The rearrangement links TRBV6-1 to TRBJ2-7; 8 bases are shared with TRBD1. The CDR3 extends over 16 amino acids. The V gene's germline CDR1 is MNHNS and CDR2 SASEGT. The ends lost 2 bases at V and 0 bases at J; junction bases unmatched: 6. This CDR3 reads CASSELGQGISYEQYF. In DNA, the CDR3 is TGTGCCAGCAGTGAACTAGGACAGGGTATCTCCTACGAGCAGTACTTC.

The chain carries TRBV9 and TRBJ2-7; 7 nucleotides align to TRBD2. CDR3 size: 14 residues. V trimming: 3 bases; J trimming: 5 bases; junction bases outside the gene matches: 8. Germline-derived CDR1 and CDR2 are SGDLS and YYNGEE. The CDR3 DNA follows: TGTGCCAGCAGCGAAGCGGGGAGTTTGGACGAGCAGTACTTC. Translated: CASSEAGSLDEQYF.

The rearrangement joins TRBV24-1 to TRBJ2-1; D gene unclear. V lost 6 bases and J lost 0, with 5 bases in between. CDR3 length equals 13 residues. The V gene's germline CDR1 is KGHDR and CDR2 SFDVKD. The CDR3 here is CATSQYSYNEQFF. CDR3 nucleotide sequence: TGTGCCACCAGTCAGTACTCCTACAATGAGCAGTTCTTC.

This rearrangement joins TRBV5-1 to TRBJ2-7; D might be TRBD1 (6 bases). This CDR3 contains 13 residues. V shed 1 base and J shed 6 bases, with 11 bases lying between them. Germline CDR1 SGHRS, CDR2 YFSETQ. The CDR3 bases are TGCGCCAGCAGCTTGACAGGGCAGAGCGAGCAGTACTTC. This translates into CASSLTGQSEQYF.

This chain links TRBV28 with TRBJ1-2, with TRBD1 identical over 7 bases. CDR3 size: 13 residues. J was trimmed by 8 bases and V by 5 bases; bases with no gene match: 8. The germline gives CDR1 MDHEN, CDR2 SYDVKM. The CDR3 here is CASSVLTGYGYTF. In DNA, the CDR3 is TGTGCCAGCAGTGTACTGACAGGGTACGGCTACACCTTC.

The V and J genes are TRBV7-9 and TRBJ2-3, with 9 bases aligning to TRBD2. Germline CDR1 and CDR2: SEHNR and FQNEAQ (reference sequence). The V gene end was trimmed by 6 bases and the J gene end by 4 bases; junction bases not matched to a gene: 11. This CDR3 is 16 amino acids long. This chain's CDR3 is CASSASSSGAADTQYF. The CDR3, as DNA: TGTGCCAGCAGTGCCTCATCTAGCGGGGCCGCAGATACGCAGTATTTT.

The chain is built from TRBV12-3 or TRBV12-4 and TRBJ2-1; 7 nucleotides match TRBD1. With V trimmed by 2 bases and J by 15 bases, 4 bases remained unmatched. This CDR3 region has 11 residues. The CDR3 spells CASSLTGQLFF. In DNA, the CDR3 is TGTGCCAGCAGTTTAACGGGACAGCTGTTCTTC.

V gene TRBV7-2 combines with J gene TRBJ2-1, with 7 bases aligning to TRBD2. The CDR3 is 15 residues long. The germline CDR1 and CDR2 sequences are SGHTA and FQGNSA. V shed 1 base and J 4 bases; nucleotides not matched to a gene: 4. DNA for the CDR3: TGTGCCAGCAGCTTAGGGGGGGGTAGTTACAATGAGCAGTTCTTC. Amino acid sequence: CASSLGGGSYNEQFF.

The genes are TRBV3-1 (or the pseudogene TRBV3-2) and TRBJ2-7, with 9 bases lining up with TRBD1. V was clipped by 6 bases and J by 3 bases; unmatched bases: 9. Germline loops: CDR1 LGHDT, CDR2 YNNKEL (reference sequence). The CDR3 is made up of 15 amino acids. The CDR3: CASRATGTGFYEQYF. The CDR3 DNA reads as TGTGCCAGCAGAGCTACCGGGACAGGGTTCTACGAGCAGTACTTC.

The chain employs TRBV5-6 and TRBJ1-5, with 8 nucleotides matching TRBD1. The CDR3 runs to 15 residues. Per germline, CDR1 SGHDT and CDR2 YYEEEE. The V gene end was trimmed by 4 bases and the J gene end by 4 bases; junction bases not matched to a gene: 7. The chain's CDR3 is CASSLRDRPNQPQHF. CDR3 coding DNA: TGTGCCAGCAGCCTACGGGACAGGCCGAATCAGCCCCAGCATTTT.

This chain links TRBV23-1 with TRBJ2-2; D might be TRBD1 (5 bases). TRBV23-1 is placed among ORFs of uncertain function. The CDR3 sequence is 16 residues long. Trimming removed 0 bases at V and 5 bases at J, with 13 bases between. The CDR3 DNA reads TGCGCCAGCAGTCAATCCACAGGACGGTCGACCGGGGAGCTGTTTTTT. Translation gives CASSQSTGRSTGELFF.

The chain combines TRBV18 with TRBJ1-5; the D gene is possibly TRBD1 (5 bases). There are 15 residues in the CDR3. Per germline, CDR1 KGHSH and CDR2 LQKENI. V was pared by 3 bases and J by 2 bases, with 11 bases between. The CDR3 reads CASSPDGGGNQPQHF. The CDR3 bases are TGTGCCAGCTCACCCGACGGGGGGGGCAATCAGCCCCAGCATTTT.

The J gene is TRBJ1-2, the V gene TRBV30; D call uncertain. Germline V gene data show CDR1 as GTSNPN and CDR2 as SVGIG (reference sequence). CDR3 size: 16 residues. The ends were cut back, 0 bases at V and 7 bases at J, with 21 bases in the middle. The CDR3 protein is CAWSVLFRTGKSGYTF. The CDR3 bases are TGTGCCTGGAGTGTATTGTTCAGGACCGGGAAGTCTGGCTACACCTTC.

The chain uses TRBV10-3 and TRBJ2-3; no clear D gene. Germline V CDR1 and CDR2: ENHRY, SYGVKD. CDR3 length: 15 amino acids. The V and J ends lost 7 bases and 0 bases respectively, with 14 bases between them. CDR3 coding DNA: TGTGCCATCAAGCCCCCCCCGCCGAGCACAGATACGCAGTATTTT. Protein product: CAIKPPPPSTDTQYF.

The chain uses TRBV5-1 and TRBJ2-2; 7 bases map to TRBD2. The J segment lost 7 bases and the V segment lost 1 base, leaving 4 bases of the junction unmatched. Germline loops: CDR1 SGHRS, CDR2 YFSETQ. The CDR3 loop spans 14 amino acids. The CDR3 loop reads CASSLTSVSGELFF. DNA of the CDR3: TGCGCCAGCAGCTTGACTAGCGTTAGCGGGGAGCTGTTTTTT.

The rearrangement links TRBV6-2 or TRBV6-3 to TRBJ1-5; 10 positions agree with TRBD1. The germline CDR1 and CDR2 sequences are MNHEY and SVGEGT. This CDR3 region has 17 residues. The junction had 9 bases not matched to a gene; V was cut back by 2 bases and J by 5 bases. The DNA of the CDR3 is TGTGCCAGCAGTTACGAAATGGGACAGGGGTTTGATCAGCCCCAGCATTTT. This translates into CASSYEMGQGFDQPQHF.

The chain couples TRBV27 to TRBJ1-4, with D unresolved. Germline loops: CDR1 MNHEY, CDR2 SMNVEV (reference sequence). CDR3 length: 15 amino acids. V dropped 8 bases and J dropped 0 bases, with 13 bases sitting between them. DNA for the CDR3: TGTGCCAGCCGAGCACTCGGGGCAACTAATGAAAAACTGTTTTTT. It codes for CASRALGATNEKLFF.

V gene TRBV14 combines with J gene TRBJ2-7, with D possibly being TRBD1 (6 bases). V was pared by 1 base and J by 2 bases, with 15 bases between. Germline V CDR1 and CDR2: SGHDN, FVKESK. The CDR3 is made up of 16 amino acids. CDR3 DNA: TGTGCCAGCAGCCAAGTGGCCGGGACACTAACCTACGAGCAGTACTTC. This sequence encodes CASSQVAGTLTYEQYF. Drawing the rest from reference TRBV14 and TRBJ2-7, the complete variable domain is EAGVTQFPSHSVIEKGQTVTLRCDPISGHDNLYWYRRVMGKEIKFLLHFVKESKQDESGMPNNRFLAERTGGTYSTLKVQPAELEDSGVYFCASSQVAGTLTYEQYFGPGTRLTVT.

The chain combines TRBV19 with TRBJ1-5; 8 bases are shared with TRBD1. Germline assignment: CDR1 LNHDA and CDR2 SQIVND (reference sequence). V dropped 5 bases and J dropped 5; count of bases not matched to a gene: 8. CDR3 length: 15 residues. CDR3 region: CASSRTGRSDQPQHF. The CDR3 bases are TGTGCCAGTAGTCGGACAGGGCGGAGTGATCAGCCCCAGCATTTT.

V and J are TRBV18 and TRBJ2-1; D might be TRBD1 (6 bases). The germline V gene encodes CDR1 KGHSH and CDR2 LQKENI. The CDR3 is made up of 12 amino acids. Between the trimmed V and J ends, which lost 1 base and 8 bases, there was a span of 6 bases. The CDR3 sequence is CASSPQGDEQFF. The CDR3, as DNA: TGTGCCAGCTCACCACAGGGGGATGAGCAGTTCTTC.

The chain couples TRBV13 to TRBJ1-1; D not resolved. This CDR3 region has 12 residues. The V end was cut by 3 bases, the J end by 0 bases, with 2 bases between. CDR1 PRHDT and CDR2 FYEKMQ come from the germline V gene (reference sequence). CDR3 sequence: CASSFMNTEAFF. The CDR3, as DNA: TGTGCCAGCAGCTTCATGAACACTGAAGCTTTCTTT.

This clone was found a few times. The chain uses TRBV6-5 and TRBJ2-7; 10 bases line up with TRBD2. The CDR3 length is 16 residues. The germline V gene encodes CDR1 MNHEY and CDR2 SVGAGI. V lost 0 bases and J lost 5; bases outside the gene matches: 7. The CDR3 DNA reads TGTGCCAGCAGTTACTCGCAATTTAGCGGGGGGAACGAGCAGTACTTC. This translates into CASSYSQFSGGNEQYF.

This chain links TRBV19 with TRBJ2-7; 9 positions match TRBD1. From germline, CDR1 is LNHDA and CDR2 SQIVND (reference sequence). The V and J ends lost 5 bases and 2 bases, in that order; junction bases with no gene match: 16. There are 18 residues in the CDR3. CDR3 in DNA: TGTGCCAGTAGTGGCGCCGACAGGGGGGCCCGACTTACCTACGAGCAGTACTTC. Translating it yields CASSGADRGARLTYEQYF.

The V call is TRBV11-3, the J call TRBJ1-1; D not resolved. The CDR3 length is 13 residues. With 6 bases removed from V and 0 bases from J, the gap between germline ends came to 8 bases. Germline CDR1 reads SGHNT; CDR2 reads YENEEA. The CDR3 DNA reads TGTGCCAGCAGTTTTACAGTGAACACTGAAGCTTTCTTT. It translates to CASSFTVNTEAFF.

The chain uses TRBV10-3 and TRBJ2-1; 9 bases are shared with TRBD2. Germline CDR1 is ENHRY and CDR2 is SYGVKD. This CDR3 is 16 amino acids long. J was trimmed by 7 bases and V by 3 bases; bases with no gene match: 10. The CDR3 DNA reads TGTGCCATCAGTGACCCCACTGCGGGAGGGCGAAATGAGCAGTTCTTC. It specifies CAISDPTAGGRNEQFF.